Sequencing of this T cell receptor (beta chain) was carried out in a study of blood T cell repertoires in COVID-19 (dated by TCRdb to 2019 to 2021). In the study overall: The collaborator samples originated in the United States, Italy and Spain and spanned the acute and convalescent phases of COVID-19. The material from the prospective study consisted of cDNA or gDNA derived from T cells, B-cell-depleted T cells, or PBMCs. The dataset comprised deeply sampled blood TCRbeta repertoires from subjects exposed to, actively infected with, or recovered from COVID-19. The repertoires were released in a freely available public database intended as a resource for research on the immune response to SARS-CoV-2. Samples came from the ongoing ImmuneRACE study (first 160 participants) plus 1,254 subjects from 6 global collaborators. Nearly every sample came with metadata listing a de-identified subject ID, COVID-19 status, age in years and sex. Where available, HLA class I and class II types were obtained from metadata supplied by the sample provider rather than from assay-based typing. Here is what the overall study found, with its caveats: How much clinical and demographic metadata was included differed by source and by participant, and the metadata was provided uncurated.

The CDR3, from cysteine to phenylalanine, totals 15 residues. CDR3 DNA only is kept here, 45 bases in frame from base 1. Sequences MDHEN (CDR1) and SYDVKM (CDR2) are obtained from the germline V gene. V is shortened by 5 bases, J by 2 bases, and the region joining them spans 15 bases. A word on this clone: There is no known antigen for this receptor. Base qualities are not at hand, and no much larger clone is one base apart.

Each collaborating institution followed its own protocols to collect whole blood in K2EDTA tubes. Collaborator samples were shipped for TCRbeta analysis as frozen whole blood, isolated PBMCs, or DNA extracted from either sample type. The immunoSEQ Assay, a bias-controlled multiplex PCR, was used to amplify TCRbeta CDR3 regions from genomic DNA. The original pipeline was this. Nucleated cell counts per sample were estimated from amplification of reference gene primers within the assay. Sequence reads were collapsed and filtered to measure the absolute abundance of every unique TCRbeta CDR3 rearrangement. Productive Simpson clonality was computed per sample as the square root of Simpson's diversity index over productive rearrangements. Sourced from immuneACCESS, this table was stored by TCRdb with only in-frame sequences that have V and J called. A share of the clones is absent; for the studies checked, an unresolved V gene accounts for under half, and the remainder has no known explanation. V, J and clone size derive from that table, while D and trimming were established from the DNA sequence. In all, the sample holds roughly 99,000 clones, and 81% of those were seen once. The top ten clonotypes cover about 10% of the sample.

The sequenced material came from peripheral blood. The chain joins TRBV28 to TRBJ2-5; tentative D gene TRBD2, with 5 bases matching. This clonotype was obtained from a woman of 80 years or more with acute or convalescent COVID-19. The CDR3 corresponds to CASSPPDSVQETQYF. The DNA sequence is as follows: TGTGCCAGCAGTCCCCCTGATAGCGTGCAAGAGACCCAGTACTTC.